This T cell receptor (beta chain) was identified in a study of T-cell memory formation after mild COVID-19. Whole-study results and caveats: Mostly located in CM and EM were contracting CD4+ clones, with contracting CD8+ clones located in EMRA.

As to this clonotype: The target antigen is unknown.

TCRdb independently ran MiXCR on the 5' RACE reads; one entry per CDR3 protein. Counted here are a few hundred thousand distinct CDR3 sequences, roughly 15% occurring once; the ten biggest clones make up roughly a fifth. The germline V and J ends were trimmed by 3 bases and 2 bases, with 8 bases remaining between them. CDR3 size: 12 residues. Germline V gives CDR1 DFQATT, CDR2 SNEGSKA (reference sequence). This TCR came from a man between 18 and 35 years old who had mild COVID-19 (a few samples of this study predate the infection). Cell type and time point are not known. Sequenced sample: PBMCs or a T cell subset sorted from them (not recorded which). J is TRBJ2-7 and V is TRBV20-1; D not certain. The CDR3 region is CSASLRTYEQYV. The CDR3 DNA reads as TGCAGTGCTAGCCTTAGGACCTACGAGCAGTACGTC.